The source of this T cell receptor (beta chain) is a study of spatial heterogeneity in lung cancer. At the level of the study: Alpha-chain detections were consistently fewer than beta-chain detections among the sequences. Averaged across combinations, each unique TCR and UMI pairing appeared more than ten times in raw reads, which were uncorrected.

The time point is: blood at routine non-recurrence follow-up after resection. Whole RNA came from tumor, nontumor lung or frozen PBMC and was sequenced without being sorted. From the 5' RACE reads, TCRdb called clonotypes with MiXCR, one entry per CDR3 protein. The data contain 60,000 to 85,000 distinct CDR3 sequences, 8% to 9% of them singletons. Germline CDR1 MNHEY, CDR2 SVGAGI. The CDR3 runs to 12 residues. The V gene lost 5 bases and the J gene lost 5 bases, with 9 bases spanning the gap. Remarks on this clonotype: A much larger clone differs by one base, so this may be a read error.

Sequencing was performed on PBMCs, taken at follow-up. The chain has TRBV6-5 and TRBJ2-5; no clear D. This receptor was taken from a female donor with early-stage non-small cell lung cancer. Written as DNA, the CDR3 is TGTGCCAGCAGTGTCGACTCGGAGACCCAGTACTTC. This translates into CASSVDSETQYF.